Listed below are T cell receptor beta chains from one sample, sequenced in a study of blood T cell repertoires in COVID-19. The method was immunoSEQ multiplex PCR; TCRdb's version includes in-frame clones alone and lacks a portion of them. The sample shows some 110,000 clones, 80% to 95% of them seen only once. Sequences were obtained from peripheral blood. The receptors come from a man aged 50 to 60 with COVID-19, enrolled during active disease. Each CDR3 is given with its conserved first and last residue. The order of the fields is clone size, D gene, J gene, V gene, CDR3 protein, CDR3 DNA. The D gene is left open where the match is weak. Not every row has a clone size; where given, it reads once, few, many or a size class.

abundance: .
d_gene: .
j_gene: TRBJ2-7
v_gene: TRBV6-2/TRBV6-3
CDR3aa: CASSFGGFGSYEQYF
CDR3nt: TGTGCCAGCAGTTTTGGGGGGTTTGGTTCCTACGAGCAGTACTTC

abundance: .
d_gene: TRBD1
j_gene: TRBJ2-1
v_gene: TRBV11-1
CDR3aa: CASREGTGPYNEQFF
CDR3nt: TGTGCCAGCAGGGAAGGGACAGGACCCTACAATGAGCAGTTCTTC

abundance: .
d_gene: TRBD1
j_gene: TRBJ1-1
v_gene: TRBV6-5
CDR3aa: CASSYEGTDEAFF
CDR3nt: TGTGCCAGCAGTTATGAAGGGACAGATGAAGCTTTCTTT

abundance: .
d_gene: TRBD2
j_gene: TRBJ2-7
v_gene: TRBV6-4
CDR3aa: CASSNPLETSGKRGEQYF
CDR3nt: TGTGCCAGCAGTAATCCTCTCGAGACTAGCGGGAAACGAGGCGAGCAGTACTTC

abundance: .
d_gene: TRBD1
j_gene: TRBJ1-1
v_gene: TRBV28
CDR3aa: CASRKTGGGEAFF
CDR3nt: TGTGCCAGCCGAAAGACAGGGGGCGGGGAGGCTTTCTTT

abundance: once
d_gene: TRBD1
j_gene: TRBJ2-1
v_gene: TRBV3-1/TRBV3-2
CDR3aa: CASSQLVSAGGNEQFF
CDR3nt: TGTGCCAGCAGCCAACTCGTTAGTGCAGGGGGCAATGAGCAGTTCTTC

abundance: .
d_gene: TRBD1
j_gene: TRBJ2-6
v_gene: TRBV28
CDR3aa: CATQGADKSSGANVLTF
CDR3nt: TGTGCCACACAGGGGGCCGACAAGAGCTCTGGGGCCAACGTCCTGACTTTC

abundance: .
d_gene: TRBD1
j_gene: TRBJ1-1
v_gene: TRBV18
CDR3aa: CASSPSAGTGHTEAFF
CDR3nt: TGTGCCAGCTCACCATCAGCCGGGACAGGGCACACTGAAGCTTTCTTT

abundance: .
d_gene: TRBD1
j_gene: TRBJ1-4
v_gene: TRBV7-9
CDR3aa: CASSSSGGSTNEKLFF
CDR3nt: TGTGCCAGCAGCTCATCAGGGGGGTCAACTAATGAAAAACTGTTTTTT

abundance: .
d_gene: .
j_gene: TRBJ2-2
v_gene: TRBV3-1/TRBV3-2
CDR3aa: CASTGVSGNTGELFF
CDR3nt: TGTGCCAGCACTGGAGTCAGCGGAAACACCGGGGAGCTGTTTTTT

abundance: .
d_gene: .
j_gene: TRBJ2-6
v_gene: TRBV16
CDR3aa: CASSQSLGGGANVLTF
CDR3nt: TGTGCCAGCAGCCAATCCCTCGGAGGGGGGGCCAACGTCCTGACTTTC

abundance: .
d_gene: TRBD2
j_gene: TRBJ2-1
v_gene: TRBV2
CDR3aa: CASRREWGEQFF
CDR3nt: TGTGCCAGCAGGCGGGAGTGGGGTGAGCAGTTCTTC

abundance: .
d_gene: TRBD1
j_gene: TRBJ1-1
v_gene: TRBV28
CDR3aa: CASSLDRTGYF
CDR3nt: TGTGCCAGCAGTTTAGATCGGACAGGATATTTT

abundance: once
d_gene: TRBD2
j_gene: TRBJ2-1
v_gene: TRBV7-2
CDR3aa: CASSPSGANYNEQFF
CDR3nt: TGTGCCAGCAGCCCTAGCGGGGCTAACTACAATGAGCAGTTCTTC

abundance: .
d_gene: .
j_gene: TRBJ2-1
v_gene: TRBV5-1
CDR3aa: CASARTVSTYNEQFF
CDR3nt: TGCGCCAGCGCCCGCACCGTTAGCACCTACAATGAGCAGTTCTTC

abundance: .
d_gene: .
j_gene: TRBJ2-7
v_gene: TRBV5-4
CDR3aa: CASSLASSYEQYF
CDR3nt: TGTGCCAGCAGCTTGGCCTCTTCCTACGAGCAGTACTTC

abundance: .
d_gene: TRBD1
j_gene: TRBJ2-2
v_gene: TRBV10-3
CDR3aa: CAISVLTGGTGELFF
CDR3nt: TGTGCCATCAGTGTCCTCACAGGGGGGACCGGGGAGCTGTTTTTT

abundance: .
d_gene: .
j_gene: TRBJ2-2
v_gene: TRBV19
CDR3aa: CASSIAETVNTGELFF
CDR3nt: TGTGCCAGTAGTATAGCGGAGACAGTGAACACCGGGGAGCTGTTTTTT

abundance: few
d_gene: .
j_gene: TRBJ2-1
v_gene: TRBV7-9
CDR3aa: CASWDSRGYEQFF
CDR3nt: TGTGCCAGCTGGGACTCCCGAGGGTATGAGCAGTTCTTC

abundance: .
d_gene: .
j_gene: TRBJ1-2
v_gene: TRBV6-5
CDR3aa: CASSYSNSPYSDGYTF
CDR3nt: TGTGCCAGCAGTTACTCGAATAGTCCGTATAGTGATGGCTACACCTTC

abundance: .
d_gene: .
j_gene: TRBJ2-1
v_gene: TRBV4-2
CDR3aa: CASSPFGVEQFF
CDR3nt: TGTGCCAGCAGCCCCTTCGGGGTTGAGCAGTTCTTC

abundance: .
d_gene: .
j_gene: TRBJ1-2
v_gene: TRBV6-5
CDR3aa: CASSEGRENTF
CDR3nt: TGTGCCAGCAGCGAGGGGAGGGAAAACACCTTC

abundance: .
d_gene: .
j_gene: TRBJ2-5
v_gene: TRBV9
CDR3aa: CASSRAGFAETQYF
CDR3nt: TGTGCCAGCAGCCGCGCGGGATTCGCAGAGACCCAGTACTTC

abundance: .
d_gene: TRBD1
j_gene: TRBJ2-5
v_gene: TRBV12-3/TRBV12-4
CDR3aa: CASLLQGETQYF
CDR3nt: TGTGCCAGCCTTTTACAGGGGGAGACCCAGTACTTC

abundance: .
d_gene: TRBD2
j_gene: TRBJ2-2
v_gene: TRBV4-2
CDR3aa: CASSQAAGGWTGELFF
CDR3nt: TGTGCCAGCAGCCAAGCAGCGGGAGGGTGGACCGGGGAGCTGTTTTTT

abundance: .
d_gene: .
j_gene: TRBJ1-1
v_gene: TRBV9
CDR3aa: CASSDGFQGRTEAFF
CDR3nt: TGTGCCAGCAGCGACGGCTTCCAGGGGAGAACTGAAGCTTTCTTT

abundance: .
d_gene: TRBD1
j_gene: TRBJ2-3
v_gene: TRBV6-6
CDR3aa: CASSSTGGAPTDTQYF
CDR3nt: TGTGCCAGCAGTTCCACAGGGGGCGCCCCAACAGATACGCAGTATTTT

abundance: .
d_gene: TRBD1
j_gene: TRBJ2-7
v_gene: TRBV10-3
CDR3aa: CAISADRDYEQYF
CDR3nt: TGTGCCATCAGTGCCGACAGGGACTACGAGCAGTACTTC

abundance: .
d_gene: .
j_gene: TRBJ1-5
v_gene: TRBV30
CDR3aa: CAWSWGGSEQPQHF
CDR3nt: TGTGCCTGGAGCTGGGGAGGTAGTGAGCAGCCCCAGCATTTT

abundance: .
d_gene: .
j_gene: TRBJ1-1
v_gene: TRBV19
CDR3aa: CASSPAHPEAFF
CDR3nt: TGTGCCAGTAGTCCTGCGCATCCTGAAGCTTTCTTT

abundance: few
d_gene: TRBD2
j_gene: TRBJ2-5
v_gene: TRBV6-5
CDR3aa: CASSLGLAGDGETQYF
CDR3nt: TGTGCCAGCAGTTTAGGACTAGCGGGAGACGGAGAGACCCAGTACTTC

abundance: few
d_gene: TRBD1
j_gene: TRBJ1-1
v_gene: TRBV4-2
CDR3aa: CASSQDLVGQGNTEAFF
CDR3nt: TGTGCCAGCAGCCAAGACCTCGTAGGACAGGGGAACACTGAAGCTTTCTTT

abundance: .
d_gene: TRBD2
j_gene: TRBJ2-3
v_gene: TRBV11-3
CDR3aa: CASSVGGDPRGDTQYF
CDR3nt: TGTGCCAGCAGCGTCGGGGGGGACCCGCGTGGTGATACGCAGTATTTT

abundance: .
d_gene: .
j_gene: TRBJ1-5
v_gene: TRBV24-1
CDR3aa: CATSDSYGGPGQPQHF
CDR3nt: TGTGCCACCAGTGATTCCTACGGGGGGCCAGGTCAGCCCCAGCATTTT

abundance: .
d_gene: .
j_gene: TRBJ2-5
v_gene: TRBV29-1
CDR3aa: CSVVFGGPGETQYF
CDR3nt: TGCAGCGTTGTATTCGGGGGGCCCGGGGAGACCCAGTACTTC

abundance: .
d_gene: .
j_gene: TRBJ2-7
v_gene: TRBV4-1
CDR3aa: CASSQVGLQLSYEQYF
CDR3nt: TGCGCCAGCAGCCAAGTGGGCCTCCAATTATCCTACGAGCAGTACTTC

abundance: few
d_gene: .
j_gene: TRBJ2-7
v_gene: TRBV29-1
CDR3aa: CSVQAGTYEQYF
CDR3nt: TGCAGCGTTCAAGCGGGTACCTACGAGCAGTACTTC

abundance: .
d_gene: .
j_gene: TRBJ2-1
v_gene: TRBV10-3
CDR3aa: CAIQGLTENEQFF
CDR3nt: TGTGCCATCCAGGGCCTCACGGAGAATGAGCAGTTCTTC

abundance: .
d_gene: .
j_gene: TRBJ2-1
v_gene: TRBV5-1
CDR3aa: CASSLDAPRYLNEQFF
CDR3nt: TGCGCCAGCAGCTTGGATGCTCCCCGCTATTTAAATGAGCAGTTCTTC

abundance: once
d_gene: TRBD1
j_gene: TRBJ1-4
v_gene: TRBV5-1
CDR3aa: CASSLTGLNPEKLFF
CDR3nt: TGCGCCAGCAGCCTGACAGGGCTCAACCCTGAAAAACTGTTTTTT

abundance: .
d_gene: TRBD1
j_gene: TRBJ2-1
v_gene: TRBV12-5
CDR3aa: CASGSGQGDGEQFF
CDR3nt: TGTGCTAGTGGTTCGGGACAGGGCGACGGTGAGCAGTTCTTC

abundance: .
d_gene: TRBD1
j_gene: TRBJ1-5
v_gene: TRBV6-5
CDR3aa: CASSSYDRGNQPQHF
CDR3nt: TGTGCCAGCAGCTCTTATGACAGGGGCAATCAGCCCCAGCATTTT

abundance: once
d_gene: .
j_gene: TRBJ2-5
v_gene: TRBV7-9
CDR3aa: CASSPGQETQYF
CDR3nt: TGTGCCAGCAGCCCCGGCCAAGAGACCCAGTACTTC

abundance: .
d_gene: .
j_gene: TRBJ2-5
v_gene: TRBV11-2
CDR3aa: CASSLQGLSFQETQYF
CDR3nt: TGTGCCAGCAGCCTTCAGGGACTTTCTTTCCAAGAGACCCAGTACTTC

abundance: .
d_gene: TRBD2
j_gene: TRBJ2-5
v_gene: TRBV30
CDR3aa: CAWSVRGTIRGETQYF
CDR3nt: TGTGCCTGGAGTGTACGGGGGACTATCCGGGGGGAGACCCAGTACTTC

abundance: .
d_gene: TRBD2
j_gene: TRBJ2-2
v_gene: TRBV27
CDR3aa: CAARAGGYTGELFF
CDR3nt: TGTGCCGCCCGAGCGGGAGGGTACACCGGGGAGCTGTTTTTT

abundance: .
d_gene: .
j_gene: TRBJ1-3
v_gene: TRBV2
CDR3aa: CATQVSSGNTIYF
CDR3nt: TGTGCCACCCAGGTTAGCTCTGGAAACACCATATATTTT

abundance: .
d_gene: .
j_gene: TRBJ1-6
v_gene: TRBV2
CDR3aa: CATPRGGFGNSPLHF
CDR3nt: TGTGCCACCCCGCGGGGGGGCTTCGGTAATTCACCCCTCCACTTT

abundance: .
d_gene: TRBD2
j_gene: TRBJ2-5
v_gene: TRBV6-2/TRBV6-3
CDR3aa: CASSSHQGREGQKTQYF
CDR3nt: TGTGCCAGCAGTTCCCATCAAGGGCGGGAGGGCCAGAAGACCCAGTACTTC

abundance: .
d_gene: .
j_gene: TRBJ2-3
v_gene: TRBV19
CDR3aa: CASGRGAGTDTQYF
CDR3nt: TGTGCCAGTGGCAGGGGAGCTGGCACAGATACGCAGTATTTT

abundance: .
d_gene: .
j_gene: TRBJ1-3
v_gene: TRBV9
CDR3aa: CASSVNTYSGNTIYF
CDR3nt: TGTGCCAGCAGCGTAAATACATACTCTGGAAACACCATATATTTT

abundance: .
d_gene: TRBD2
j_gene: TRBJ2-1
v_gene: TRBV7-9
CDR3aa: CASSIAGVAYNEQFF
CDR3nt: TGTGCCAGCAGTATAGCGGGGGTAGCCTACAATGAGCAGTTCTTC

abundance: once
d_gene: .
j_gene: TRBJ2-4
v_gene: TRBV6-2/TRBV6-3
CDR3aa: CASSRAGSKNIQYF
CDR3nt: TGTGCCAGCAGCCGAGCCGGGTCCAAAAACATTCAGTACTTC

abundance: .
d_gene: .
j_gene: TRBJ2-2
v_gene: TRBV5-4
CDR3aa: CASSLVVNTGELFF
CDR3nt: TGTGCCAGCAGCTTGGTAGTTAACACCGGGGAGCTGTTTTTT

abundance: .
d_gene: .
j_gene: TRBJ1-2
v_gene: TRBV12-3/TRBV12-4
CDR3aa: CASSLRGGDGYTF
CDR3nt: TGTGCCAGCAGTTTACGGGGCGGGGATGGCTACACCTTC

abundance: .
d_gene: TRBD1
j_gene: TRBJ1-2
v_gene: TRBV30
CDR3aa: CAWSVQGAGYTF
CDR3nt: TGTGCCTGGAGTGTCCAGGGGGCTGGCTACACCTTC

abundance: few
d_gene: TRBD2
j_gene: TRBJ2-3
v_gene: TRBV7-2
CDR3aa: CASSLRNSGSRADTQYF
CDR3nt: TGTGCCAGCAGCTTACGCAATAGCGGGAGCCGGGCAGATACGCAGTATTTT

abundance: .
d_gene: TRBD2
j_gene: TRBJ2-7
v_gene: TRBV7-9
CDR3aa: CASSLTSGIYEQYF
CDR3nt: TGTGCCAGCAGCCTGACTAGCGGGATTTACGAGCAGTACTTC

abundance: .
d_gene: .
j_gene: TRBJ2-7
v_gene: TRBV7-3
CDR3aa: CASSGGPYYEQYF
CDR3nt: TGTGCCAGCAGCGGCGGGCCGTACTACGAGCAGTACTTC